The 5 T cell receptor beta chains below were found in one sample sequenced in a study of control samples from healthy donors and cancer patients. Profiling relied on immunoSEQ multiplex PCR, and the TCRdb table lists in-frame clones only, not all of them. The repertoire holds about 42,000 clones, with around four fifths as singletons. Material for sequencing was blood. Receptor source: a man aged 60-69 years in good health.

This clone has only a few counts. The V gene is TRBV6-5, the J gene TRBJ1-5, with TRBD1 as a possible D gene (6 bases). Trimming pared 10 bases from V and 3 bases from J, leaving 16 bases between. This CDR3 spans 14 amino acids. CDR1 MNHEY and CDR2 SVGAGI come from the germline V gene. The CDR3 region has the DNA TGTGCCACCCCGGGGAGGACAGACAATCAGCCCCAGCATTTT. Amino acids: CATPGRTDNQPQHF.

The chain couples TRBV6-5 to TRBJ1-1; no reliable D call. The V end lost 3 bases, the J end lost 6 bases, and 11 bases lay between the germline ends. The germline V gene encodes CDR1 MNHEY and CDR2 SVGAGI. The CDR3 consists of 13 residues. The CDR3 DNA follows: TGTGCCAGCAGTTATGTTCCCCAAGCTGAAGCTTTCTTT. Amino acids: CASSYVPQAEAFF.

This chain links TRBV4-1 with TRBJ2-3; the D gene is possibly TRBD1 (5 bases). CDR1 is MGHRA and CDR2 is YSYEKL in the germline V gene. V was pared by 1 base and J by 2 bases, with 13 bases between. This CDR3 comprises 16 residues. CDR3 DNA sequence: TGCGCCAGCAGCCAAGCTCTAATGGGGCTCACAGATACGCAGTATTTT. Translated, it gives CASSQALMGLTDTQYF.

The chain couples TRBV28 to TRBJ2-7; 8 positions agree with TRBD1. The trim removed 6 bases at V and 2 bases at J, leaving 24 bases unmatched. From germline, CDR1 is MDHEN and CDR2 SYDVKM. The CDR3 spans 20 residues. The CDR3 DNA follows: TGTGCCAGCAGACCCGCGACAGGGGCCTATCCTAATAAATTAGCCTACGAGCAGTACTTC. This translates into CASRPATGAYPNKLAYEQYF.

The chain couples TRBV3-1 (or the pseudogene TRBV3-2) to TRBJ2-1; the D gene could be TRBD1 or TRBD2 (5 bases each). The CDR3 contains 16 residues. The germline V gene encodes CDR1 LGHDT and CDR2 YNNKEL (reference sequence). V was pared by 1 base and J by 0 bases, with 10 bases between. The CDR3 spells CASSQGGTSSYNEQFF. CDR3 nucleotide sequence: TGTGCCAGCAGCCAAGGGGGGACGAGCTCCTACAATGAGCAGTTCTTC.